The rows below give T cell receptor beta chains drawn from one sample of a study of a mutant IDH1 vaccine in newly diagnosed glioma. Their cognate antigens are unknown. Here immunoSEQ multiplex PCR was the method, and the copy in TCRdb shows in-frame clones only, minus some. The sample lists 52,000 or so clones; 70% to 85% were seen once. The sequencing here drew on PBMCs, taken from a glioma patient whose treatment included an IDH1 peptide vaccine. Source of these receptors: a woman aged 18-29 years with glioma. Some clones in this sample may be carry-over from other donors' samples. Both conserved end residues are part of each CDR3. Fields, in order: CDR3 DNA, CDR3 protein, V gene, D gene, clone size, J gene. D genes are given only for firm matches. Clone size appears in some rows only: once, few, many, or a class for an expanded clone.

TGCGCCAGCAGCTCGACGGCCCTAACAGATACGCAGTATTTT | CASSSTALTDTQYF | TRBV5-1 | NA | NA | TRBJ2-3
TGTGCCAGCAGTTACAGGCAGGGGGATAGTCAGCCCCAGCATTTT | CASSYRQGDSQPQHF | TRBV6-5 | TRBD1 | NA | TRBJ1-5
TGTGCCAGCAGTTTGGACAGTCTTCCGGGAGGCTACACCTTC | CASSLDSLPGGYTF | TRBV6-5 | NA | NA | TRBJ1-2
TGTGCCAGCAGAGGTCATACAGGGGGACCTAAAGAGACCCAGTACTTC | CASRGHTGGPKETQYF | TRBV2 | TRBD1 | NA | TRBJ2-5
TGTGCCAGCGCGGAGTCGCAGCGCGAGCAGTACTTC | CASAESQREQYF | TRBV6-5 | NA | NA | TRBJ2-7
TGTGCCAGCCGCTGGTCGTCGGCTAGCGAGGATGAGCAGTTCTTC | CASRWSSASEDEQFF | TRBV7-2 | NA | NA | TRBJ2-1
TGTGCCAGCATCCCCCGGCAGGGGAGAAACATTCAGTACTTC | CASIPRQGRNIQYF | TRBV6-5 | NA | NA | TRBJ2-4
TGTGCCAGCAGTTGGTCGGACAGGGCCGCTGAAGCTTTCTTT | CASSWSDRAAEAFF | TRBV28 | TRBD1 | NA | TRBJ1-1
TGTGCCAGCAGTGCTGGGACTAGCGGGAGAAACGAGCAGTACTTC | CASSAGTSGRNEQYF | TRBV6-5 | TRBD2 | NA | TRBJ2-7
TGCGCCAGCAGCCAAGGGGCCCTTAGGCGAACTGGAAACACCATATATTTT | CASSQGALRRTGNTIYF | TRBV4-1 | NA | NA | TRBJ1-3
TGTGCCAGCAGCGCGGGACAATCCTACAATGAGCAGTTCTTC | CASSAGQSYNEQFF | TRBV7-9 | NA | once | TRBJ2-1
TGTGCCAGCAGACCAGGCGGGGCCAACGTCCTGACTTTC | CASRPGGANVLTF | TRBV9 | NA | NA | TRBJ2-6
TGTGCCAGCAGCTGGGGTGCCTACGAGCAGTACTTC | CASSWGAYEQYF | TRBV7-2 | NA | NA | TRBJ2-7
TGCGCCAGCAGCCAAGATGGAACACCGTACTATGGCTACACCTTC | CASSQDGTPYYGYTF | TRBV4-1 | NA | NA | TRBJ1-2
TGTGCCAGTAGTACACTACGGTGGCCCCAGCATTTT | CASSTLRWPQHF | TRBV19 | NA | NA | TRBJ1-5
TGTGCCAGCAAGGGGGGATATGCAACTAATGAAAAACTGTTTTTT | CASKGGYATNEKLFF | TRBV6-1 | NA | NA | TRBJ1-4
TGTGCCAGCAGTCCACGGACTAGCGGGGGCCTTTACAATGAGCAGTTCTTC | CASSPRTSGGLYNEQFF | TRBV25-1 | TRBD2 | NA | TRBJ2-1
TGCGCCAGCAGCCCCGCCAGGGCGGGGCCCTCCTACGAGCAGTACTTC | CASSPARAGPSYEQYF | TRBV5-1 | NA | NA | TRBJ2-7
TGTGCCAGCAGCGTAGTAGGAGTGAACACTGAAGCTTTCTTT | CASSVVGVNTEAFF | TRBV9 | NA | NA | TRBJ1-1
TGTGCCAGTAGTACCCCCGGGACTAGCTCCTACGAGCAGTACTTC | CASSTPGTSSYEQYF | TRBV19 | TRBD2 | NA | TRBJ2-7
TGTGCCAGCAGACCCGGACAGAACGAGCAGTACTTC | CASRPGQNEQYF | TRBV6-1 | NA | once | TRBJ2-7
TGTGCCTGGAGTCCCTGGGGGAAGTCGTATAATGAAAAACTGTTTTTT | CAWSPWGKSYNEKLFF | TRBV30 | NA | NA | TRBJ1-4
TGTGCCAGCAGTTATGTGTGGGAAGGAGGGAATGAGCAGTTCTTC | CASSYVWEGGNEQFF | TRBV6-5 | NA | once | TRBJ2-1
TGTGCCAGCAGCTTGGAACAGGGCTCCTATAATTCACCCCTCCACTTT | CASSLEQGSYNSPLHF | TRBV5-8 | NA | NA | TRBJ1-6
TGCGCCAGCAGCCAAGTACATAGGGCGGAGGTCGGCACTGAAGCTTTCTTT | CASSQVHRAEVGTEAFF | TRBV4-3 | NA | few | TRBJ1-1
TGTGCCTCCTGGGAGGGACAGGGAGTCAATGAGCAGTTCTTC | CASWEGQGVNEQFF | TRBV10-3 | TRBD1 | NA | TRBJ2-1
TGCAGTGCTCCCCAGCAGACCCCGAACTTC | CSAPQQTPNF | TRBV20-1 | NA | once | TRBJ1-2
TGTGCCAGCAGTCCAACGGGACAGACCTACAATGAGCAGTTCTTC | CASSPTGQTYNEQFF | TRBV6-4 | TRBD1 | NA | TRBJ2-1
TGTGCCAGCCGTTTGGGAACTGAAGCTTTCTTT | CASRLGTEAFF | TRBV27 | NA | NA | TRBJ1-1
TGCGCCAGCAGTGAGACTATGGGACAGGTTACGAACTATGGCTACACCTTC | CASSETMGQVTNYGYTF | TRBV10-2 | TRBD1 | NA | TRBJ1-2
TGTGCCAGCGGGCGGAGGGGTGAGACCCAGTACTTC | CASGRRGETQYF | TRBV2 | NA | NA | TRBJ2-5
TGTGCCAGCAGTTTGGGACTAGCGGTCAATGAGCAGTTCTTC | CASSLGLAVNEQFF | TRBV6-1 | TRBD2 | NA | TRBJ2-1
TGTGCCAGCAGTGAATCCGTTAACACTGAAGCTTTCTTT | CASSESVNTEAFF | TRBV2 | NA | few | TRBJ1-1
TGTGCCAGCAGCCACAGACAGAGCTATGGCTACACCTTC | CASSHRQSYGYTF | TRBV6-1 | NA | NA | TRBJ1-2
TGTGCCAGAAGCCCCGGGACGGGCAATCAGCCCCAGCATTTT | CARSPGTGNQPQHF | TRBV5-3 | NA | once | TRBJ1-5
TGCGCCAGCAGCCTGGGACTGACTAATTCACCCCTCCACTTT | CASSLGLTNSPLHF | TRBV5-1 | NA | NA | TRBJ1-6
TGTGCCAGCTCACCGGGGATTCCTGGAAACACCATATATTTT | CASSPGIPGNTIYF | TRBV18 | NA | NA | TRBJ1-3
TGTGCCAGCAATGAAGTATCCCCTGAAGCTTTCTTT | CASNEVSPEAFF | TRBV2 | NA | NA | TRBJ1-1
TGTGCCAGCACCCAAAGGGGGGGGAACTATGGCTACACCTTC | CASTQRGGNYGYTF | TRBV6-5 | NA | NA | TRBJ1-2
TGCGCCAGCAGCGGTCAAGGGTATGGCTACACCTTC | CASSGQGYGYTF | TRBV5-1 | NA | NA | TRBJ1-2